One sample yielded the 28 T cell receptor beta chains listed below, sequenced in a study of T cells in localized non-small cell lung cancer. Profiled with immunoSEQ multiplex PCR; TCRdb holds only in-frame clones, not every one. The repertoire holds roughly 1,100 clones, with about a sixth as singletons. This specimen was lung tumor tissue, taken before any cancer treatment. The receptor set was obtained from a woman aged 35 to 69 with stage II lung adenocarcinoma.

This clone showed up just a few times. This chain joins TRBV18 and TRBJ1-1; no firm D call. The V and J ends lost 6 bases and 0 bases respectively, with 14 bases between them. CDR1 and CDR2 from the germline V gene are KGHSH and LQKENI. The CDR3 is 15 amino acids. CDR3 amino acids: CASSPPEALNTEAFF. CDR3 sequence (DNA): TGTGCCAGCTCGCCGCCCGAGGCTCTGAACACTGAAGCTTTCTTT.

This clone is categorized as medium-sized. V gene TRBV11-3 combines with J gene TRBJ1-1; possible D gene TRBD1, 5 bases. CDR3 size: 14 residues. V was cut by 8 bases and J by 3 bases, with 16 bases left in between. Germline CDR1 reads SGHNT; CDR2 reads YENEEA. The chain's CDR3 is CASSRWGRDTEAFF. The DNA of the CDR3 is TGTGCCAGCTCCCGGTGGGGCAGGGACACTGAAGCTTTCTTT.

The J gene is TRBJ2-7, the V gene TRBV11-3; 9 bases are shared with TRBD1. This CDR3 has 16 amino acids. The trim removed 0 bases at V and 3 bases at J, leaving 6 bases unmatched. The germline gives CDR1 SGHNT, CDR2 YENEEA. CDR3 in DNA: TGTGCCAGCAGCTTAGAGGGACAGGGCATCATCTACGAGCAGTACTTC. This translates into CASSLEGQGIIYEQYF.

This clone is termed medium-sized. The V call is TRBV6-8, the J call TRBJ2-7, with TRBD1 as a possible D gene (7 bases). CDR1 is MNHGY and CDR2 is SAAAGT in the germline V gene. The ends were cut back, 11 bases at V and 2 bases at J, with 19 bases in the middle. This CDR3 is built from 14 residues. Here the CDR3 DNA reads TGTGCCGTTGCCGGAGGGGGCGGGCCCTACGAGCAGTACTTC. Translated: CAVAGGGGPYEQYF.

This sequence joins TRBV19 and TRBJ1-1; no clear D gene. The CDR3 loop spans 13 amino acids. V lost 5 bases and J lost 1, with 8 bases in between. Germline CDR1 reads LNHDA; CDR2 reads SQIVND (reference sequence). This CDR3 is CASSFGRNTEAFF. The CDR3 coding sequence is TGTGCCAGTAGTTTCGGTAGGAACACTGAAGCTTTCTTT. Drawing the rest from reference TRBV19 and TRBJ1-1, the complete variable domain is DGGITQSPKYLFRKEGQNVTLSCEQNLNHDAMYWYRQDPGQGLRLIYYSQIVNDFQKGDIAEGYSVSREKKESFPLTVTSAQKNPTAFYLCASSFGRNTEAFFGQGTRLTVV.

The sample holds a few counts of this clone. The CDR3 loop is CASSSWTGDTGELFF. In DNA, the CDR3 is TGTGCCAGCAGCTCCTGGACAGGGGACACCGGGGAGCTGTTTTTT. The V and J genes are TRBV11-3 and TRBJ2-2, with 9 bases identical to TRBD1. V was pared by 4 bases and J by 3 bases, with 3 bases of the junction left unmatched. Germline assignment: CDR1 SGHNT and CDR2 YENEEA. The CDR3 consists of 15 residues. The full variable domain, its missing parts supplied by reference TRBV11-3 and TRBJ2-2, is EAGVVQSPRYKIIEKKQPVAFWCNPISGHNTLYWYLQNLGQGPELLIRYENEEAVDDSQLPKDRFSAERLKGVDSTLKIQPAELGDSAVYLCASSSWTGDTGELFFGEGSRLTVL.

By sample share, this clone is large (0.1 to 1%). The J gene is TRBJ2-7, the V gene TRBV9, with D perhaps TRBD1 (6 bases). Trimming removed 3 bases from V and 2 bases from J, with 18 bases in between. The CDR3 is 16 amino acids. The V gene's germline CDR1 is SGDLS and CDR2 YYNGEE. For the CDR3, the DNA is TGTGCCAGCAGCGCCCACTCCGGGACACTTCCCTACGAGCAGTACTTC. Its translation: CASSAHSGTLPYEQYF.

The gene calls are TRBV19 and TRBJ2-3; D may match TRBD1 or TRBD2 (5 bases each). Germline V gene sequence: CDR1 LNHDA, CDR2 SQIVND (reference sequence). Trimming removed 6 bases at V and 3 bases at J, with 13 bases between. The CDR3 has 14 residues. As DNA, the CDR3 is TGTGCCAGTAGGCCGGGACCGACGACAGATACGCAGTATTTT. Translated, it gives CASRPGPTTDTQYF.

This chain joins TRBV29-1 and TRBJ2-7; 7 nucleotides match TRBD2. Germline CDR1 is SQVTM and CDR2 is ANQGSEA. The CDR3 is 15 amino acids. V shed 4 bases, J shed 2 bases, and the junction held 11 bases outside the gene matches. Written as DNA, the CDR3 is TGCAGCGTTGGTGATTGGAGCGGGAAAACCTACGAGCAGTACTTC. It translates to CSVGDWSGKTYEQYF.

This clone was seen a handful of times. The chain joins TRBV11-3 to TRBJ1-4; the match to TRBD1 covers 7 bases. Germline CDR1 and CDR2: SGHNT and YENEEA. The CDR3 runs 14 residues. Unmatched junction bases numbered 5, after V lost 2 bases and J lost 8 bases. CDR3 region: CASSLRQGGEKLFF. CDR3 in DNA: TGTGCCAGCAGCTTACGACAGGGTGGCGAAAAACTGTTTTTT.

The chain employs TRBV11-3 and TRBJ2-6; 7 bases agree with TRBD1. With V trimmed by 5 bases and J by 9 bases, 7 bases remained unmatched. The CDR3 is made up of 14 amino acids. Germline assignment: CDR1 SGHNT and CDR2 YENEEA. The CDR3 region is CASSHPGTVNVLTF. The CDR3 coding sequence is TGTGCCAGCAGCCACCCCGGGACAGTCAACGTCCTGACTTTC.

This sequence joins TRBV6-8 and TRBJ2-7; 9 bases match TRBD1. V lost 6 bases to trimming and J lost 0 bases; unmatched junction nucleotides: 3. Looked up from germline, CDR1 is MNHGY and CDR2 is SAAAGT. The CDR3 loop spans 14 amino acids. The CDR3 loop is CASRETGGSYEQYF. As DNA, the CDR3 is TGTGCCAGCAGGGAGACAGGGGGCTCCTACGAGCAGTACTTC.

The chain couples TRBV5-1 to TRBJ2-3; TRBD1 agrees at 8 bases. From germline, CDR1 is SGHRS and CDR2 YFSETQ. CDR3 length: 14 residues. V shed 2 bases, J shed 2 bases, and the junction held 1 base outside the gene matches. CDR3 nucleotides: TGCGCCAGCAGCTTCCAGGGGGCCACAGATACGCAGTATTTT. As protein: CASSFQGATDTQYF.

This clone has more than one count but fewer than ten. The V call is TRBV11-3, the J call TRBJ1-2, with D unresolved. CDR3 length equals 16 residues. Germline values: CDR1 SGHNT, CDR2 YENEEA. With 6 bases removed from V and 2 bases from J, the gap between germline ends came to 19 bases. The CDR3 loop is CASSIPSGSINYGYTF. CDR3 DNA: TGTGCCAGCAGTATTCCCTCCGGGTCGATCAACTATGGCTACACCTTC.

This sequence joins TRBV18 and TRBJ2-1; D perhaps matches TRBD1 (7 bases). The germline CDR1 and CDR2 sequences are KGHSH and LQKENI. CDR3 length: 15 residues. Trimming took off 2 bases at V and 7 bases at J, with 15 bases between the two ends. The CDR3 DNA follows: TGTGCCAGCTCACCAGGGCAGGGGGGAAAAAATGAGCAGTTCTTC. It encodes CASSPGQGGKNEQFF.

This clone counts as medium-sized. The chain carries TRBV9 and TRBJ2-2; tentative D call: TRBD1 (5 bases). The CDR3 runs 17 residues. The germline CDR1 and CDR2 sequences are SGDLS and YYNGEE. The V end was cut by 0 bases, the J end by 1 base, with 13 bases between. The CDR3 reads CASSVAFGQGNTGELFF. The CDR3 DNA follows: TGTGCCAGCAGCGTAGCCTTCGGGCAGGGGAACACCGGGGAGCTGTTTTTT.

This clone has more than one count but fewer than ten. The gene calls are TRBV2 and TRBJ2-3; D is ambiguous. Trimming took off 6 bases at V and 0 bases at J, with 7 bases between the two ends. The CDR3 consists of 13 residues. Germline V gene lookup returns CDR1 SNHLY and CDR2 FYNNEI. The CDR3: CASRHSSTDTQYF. The DNA of the CDR3 is TGTGCCAGCAGGCATTCCAGCACAGATACGCAGTATTTT.

This clone is labeled medium-sized. This chain links TRBV6-8 with TRBJ1-1; D might be TRBD1 (6 bases). The CDR3 runs 16 residues. CDR1 MNHGY and CDR2 SAAAGT come from the germline V gene. Deletions cut 2 bases from V and 0 bases from J, with 13 bases between. The CDR3: CASSYGTRYLNTEAFF. The CDR3 DNA sequence: TGTGCCAGCAGTTACGGGACAAGGTACTTGAACACTGAAGCTTTCTTT.

V is TRBV11-3 and J is TRBJ2-7; 7 nucleotides line up with TRBD2. The CDR3 totals 18 residues. V shed 5 bases and J 0 bases; nucleotides not matched to a gene: 16. The germline V gene has CDR1 SGHNT and CDR2 YENEEA. CDR3 region: CASSAALRLAVSSYEQYF. CDR3 sequence (DNA): TGTGCCAGCAGCGCGGCGCTTAGGCTAGCGGTGAGCTCCTACGAGCAGTACTTC.

This clone was counted a few times. The chain carries TRBV11-3 and TRBJ2-6; D remains ambiguous. The CDR3 totals 14 residues. Germline lookup yields CDR1 SGHNT and CDR2 YENEEA. Trimming removed 1 base at V and 0 bases at J, with 1 base between. This chain's CDR3 is CASSLVSGANVLTF. The CDR3 region has the DNA TGTGCCAGCAGCTTAGTCTCTGGGGCCAACGTCCTGACTTTC.

The V and J genes are TRBV11-3 and TRBJ1-3; no firm D call. The germline gives CDR1 SGHNT, CDR2 YENEEA. The CDR3 consists of 16 residues. Trimming took off 0 bases at V and 0 bases at J, with 9 bases between the two ends. The CDR3 nucleotides are TGTGCCAGCAGCTTAGATGCGGTGGTCTCTGGAAACACCATATATTTT. It specifies CASSLDAVVSGNTIYF.

The chain's CDR3 is CATSHDRSSGNTIYF. The CDR3 DNA is TGTGCCACCAGCCATGACCGAAGCTCTGGAAACACCATATATTTT. The V and J genes are TRBV15 and TRBJ1-3; D remains ambiguous. Germline V lookup: CDR1 LNHNV, CDR2 YYDKDF (reference sequence). The V end lost 5 bases, the J end lost 0 bases, and 11 bases lay between the germline ends. CDR3 length equals 15 residues. Using reference TRBV15 and TRBJ1-3 for the parts outside the CDR3, the full variable domain is DAMVIQNPRYQVTQFGKPVTLSCSQTLNHNVMYWYQQKSSQAPKLLFHYYDKDFNNEADTPDNFQSRRPNTSFCFLDIRSPGLGDTAMYLCATSHDRSSGNTIYFGEGSWLTVV.

Relative to its sample, this clone is medium-sized. This chain joins TRBV9 and TRBJ2-7; D gene ambiguous. From germline, CDR1 is SGDLS and CDR2 YYNGEE. Trimming shortened V by 3 bases and J by 4 bases, and 11 bases separated the two germline ends. The CDR3 sequence is 13 residues long. CDR3: CASSEGLKYEQYF. The CDR3 bases are TGTGCCAGCAGCGAAGGCTTAAAGTACGAGCAGTACTTC.

V and J are TRBV6-8 and TRBJ2-3, with D tentatively TRBD2 (6 bases). The CDR3 contains 15 residues. With 6 bases removed from V and 0 bases from J, the gap between germline ends came to 13 bases. Germline values: CDR1 MNHGY, CDR2 SAAAGT. The CDR3 spells CASSAIGGSTDTQYF. CDR3 nucleotides: TGTGCCAGCAGCGCCATCGGGGGTAGCACAGATACGCAGTATTTT.

The table lists this clone with a few counts. The chain joins TRBV6-8 to TRBJ2-5, with a possible D match to TRBD1 (6 bases). Germline V gene lookup returns CDR1 MNHGY and CDR2 SAAAGT. The CDR3 has 14 amino acids. Trimming left V 10 bases short and J 0 bases short, with 15 bases between. The CDR3 nucleotides are TGTGCCATCGGAGAGACAGGCCACCAAGAGACCCAGTACTTC. Translation: CAIGETGHQETQYF.

This rearrangement joins TRBV7-2 to TRBJ2-7, with D uncertain. CDR1 and CDR2 (germline): SGHTA, FQGNSA. Trimming shortened V by 5 bases and J by 5 bases, and 13 bases separated the two germline ends. CDR3 length: 13 residues. CDR3 DNA sequence: TGTGCCAGCAGCACCCGTCCCCGAGACGAGCAGTACTTC. Translating it yields CASSTRPRDEQYF.

This clone was detected only a few times. The chain couples TRBV30 to TRBJ2-4; 9 bases map to TRBD2. The junction had 4 bases not matched to a gene; V was cut back by 1 base and J by 6 bases. The CDR3 extends over 14 amino acids. The V gene's germline CDR1 is GTSNPN and CDR2 SVGIG (reference sequence). In DNA form, the CDR3 reads TGTGCCTGGAGTGCCGGAGCGGGGGGAAACATTCAGTACTTC. Translated: CAWSAGAGGNIQYF.

This clone is large. The genes are TRBV30 and TRBJ1-6, with D maybe TRBD1 (5 bases). The germline CDR1 and CDR2 sequences are GTSNPN and SVGIG (reference sequence). V lost 0 bases and J lost 4, with 10 bases in between. The CDR3 is 15 amino acids. CDR3: CAWSVRGDYNSPLHF. CDR3 sequence (DNA): TGTGCCTGGAGTGTCCGAGGGGATTATAATTCACCCCTCCACTTT.